The clone carrying this T cell receptor beta chain was seen only a few times. The data originate from a study of blood T cells in healthy people across ages. The authors ran a second PCR of roughly 6 to 11 cycles using a sample-barcoded 5' primer and a J-beta primer mix. TCRdb processed the 5' RACE reads anew with MiXCR; each CDR3 protein has one entry. The sample includes over 1,500,000 distinct CDR3 sequences, about 49% of them seen just once. Germline values: CDR1 DFQATT, CDR2 SNEGSKA (reference sequence). V was cut by 0 bases and J by 2 bases, with 8 bases left in between. CDR3 length: 13 amino acids.

This sequence was found in a woman aged 40 to 50 in good health. This chain uses TRBV20-1 with TRBJ2-7, with D unclear. The sample comprised blood. The chain's CDR3 is CSARDGSTYEQYF. The CDR3 DNA sequence: TGCAGTGCTAGAGATGGGTCAACCTACGAGCAGTACTTC.